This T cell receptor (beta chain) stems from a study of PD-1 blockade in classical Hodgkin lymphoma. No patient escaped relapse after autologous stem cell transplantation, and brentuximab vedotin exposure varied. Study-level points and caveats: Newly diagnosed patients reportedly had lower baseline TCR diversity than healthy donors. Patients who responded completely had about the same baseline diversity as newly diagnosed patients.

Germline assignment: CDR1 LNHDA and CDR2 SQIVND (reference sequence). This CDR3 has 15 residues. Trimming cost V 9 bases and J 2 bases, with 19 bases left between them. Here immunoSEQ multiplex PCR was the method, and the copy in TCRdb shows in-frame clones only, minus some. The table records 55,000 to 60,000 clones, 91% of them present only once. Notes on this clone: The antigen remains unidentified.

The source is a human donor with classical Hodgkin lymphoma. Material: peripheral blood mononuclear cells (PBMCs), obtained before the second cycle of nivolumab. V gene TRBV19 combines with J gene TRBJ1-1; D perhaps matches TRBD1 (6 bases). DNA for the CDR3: TGTGCCAGCCGCCGCCGGACAGAGCTAAACACTGAAGCTTTCTTT. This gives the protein CASRRRTELNTEAFF.